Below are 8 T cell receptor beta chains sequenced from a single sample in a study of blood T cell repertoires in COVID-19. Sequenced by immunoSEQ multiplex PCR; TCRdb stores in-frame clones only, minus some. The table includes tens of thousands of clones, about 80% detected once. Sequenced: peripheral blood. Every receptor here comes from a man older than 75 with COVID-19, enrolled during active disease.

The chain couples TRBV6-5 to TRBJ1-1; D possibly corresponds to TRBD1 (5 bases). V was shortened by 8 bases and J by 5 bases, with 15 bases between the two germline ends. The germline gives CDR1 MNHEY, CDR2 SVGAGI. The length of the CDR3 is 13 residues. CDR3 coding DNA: TGTGCCAGCGACAGACAACCCGGGACTGAAGCTTTCTTT. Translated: CASDRQPGTEAFF.

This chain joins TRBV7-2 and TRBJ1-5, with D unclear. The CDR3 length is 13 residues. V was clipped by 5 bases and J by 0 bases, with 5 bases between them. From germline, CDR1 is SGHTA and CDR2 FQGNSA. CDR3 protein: CASSPYSNQPQHF. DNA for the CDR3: TGTGCCAGCAGCCCTTATAGCAATCAGCCCCAGCATTTT.

CDR3 bases: TGCGCCAGCAGCCCGGGGTCTCTCGGGAATGAGCAGTTCTTC. Translated, it gives CASSPGSLGNEQFF. The chain carries TRBV5-1 and TRBJ2-1, with D possibly matching TRBD2 (5 bases). Germline loops: CDR1 SGHRS, CDR2 YFSETQ. Trimming stripped 4 bases from V and 7 bases from J, with 15 bases between. CDR3 length: 14 amino acids.

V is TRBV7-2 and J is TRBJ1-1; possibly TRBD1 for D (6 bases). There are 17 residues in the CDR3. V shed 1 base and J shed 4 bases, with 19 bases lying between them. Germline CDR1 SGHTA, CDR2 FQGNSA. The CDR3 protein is CASSLVGTPFGGTEAFF. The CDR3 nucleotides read TGTGCCAGCAGCTTAGTCGGGACACCCTTTGGGGGCACTGAAGCTTTCTTT.

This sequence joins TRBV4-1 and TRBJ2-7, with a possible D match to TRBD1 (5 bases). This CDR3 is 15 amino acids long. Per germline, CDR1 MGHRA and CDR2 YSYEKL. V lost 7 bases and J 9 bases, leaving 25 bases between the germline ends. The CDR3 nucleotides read TGCGCCAGCAAGCAAGGGGCCAGGGTAGTTAGCAGGCAGTACGTC. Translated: CASKQGARVVSRQYV.

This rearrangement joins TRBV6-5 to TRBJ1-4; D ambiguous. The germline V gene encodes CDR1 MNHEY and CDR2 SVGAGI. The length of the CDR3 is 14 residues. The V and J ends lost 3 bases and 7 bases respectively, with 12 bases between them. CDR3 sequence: CASSYLQTLEKLFF. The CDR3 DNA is TGTGCCAGCAGTTATCTACAGACCCTTGAAAAACTGTTTTTT.

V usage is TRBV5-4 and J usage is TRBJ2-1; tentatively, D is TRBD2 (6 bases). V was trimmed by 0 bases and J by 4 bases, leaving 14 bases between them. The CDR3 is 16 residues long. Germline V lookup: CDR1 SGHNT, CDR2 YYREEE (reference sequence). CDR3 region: CASSLGGERGYNEQFF. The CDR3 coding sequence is TGTGCCAGCAGCTTGGGCGGGGAGAGAGGGTACAATGAGCAGTTCTTC.

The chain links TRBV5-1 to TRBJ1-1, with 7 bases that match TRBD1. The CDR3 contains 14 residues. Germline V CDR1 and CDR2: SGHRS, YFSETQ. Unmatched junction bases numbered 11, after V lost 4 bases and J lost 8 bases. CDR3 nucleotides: TGCGCCAGCAGCGCGACAGGGTGGTCGCAGGAAGCTTTCTTT. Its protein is CASSATGWSQEAFF.